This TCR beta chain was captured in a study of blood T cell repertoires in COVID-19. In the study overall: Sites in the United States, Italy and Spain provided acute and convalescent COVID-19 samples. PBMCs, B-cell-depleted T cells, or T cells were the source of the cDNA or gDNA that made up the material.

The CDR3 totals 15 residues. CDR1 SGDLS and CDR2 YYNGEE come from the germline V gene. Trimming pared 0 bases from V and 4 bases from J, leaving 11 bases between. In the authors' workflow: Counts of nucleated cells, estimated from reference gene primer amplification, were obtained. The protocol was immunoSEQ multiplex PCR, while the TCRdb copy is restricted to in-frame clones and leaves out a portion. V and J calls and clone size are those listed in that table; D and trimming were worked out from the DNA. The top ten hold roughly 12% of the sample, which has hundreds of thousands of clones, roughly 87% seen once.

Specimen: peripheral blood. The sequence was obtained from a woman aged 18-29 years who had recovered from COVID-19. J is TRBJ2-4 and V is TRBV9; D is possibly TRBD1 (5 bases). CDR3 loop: CASSVDPAGKNIQYF. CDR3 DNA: TGTGCCAGCAGCGTAGACCCGGCAGGGAAAAACATTCAGTACTTC.